This T cell receptor beta chain comes out of a study of OX40 agonist ivuxolimab in advanced cancers. Study as a whole: Patients achieving partial responses numbered three: one hepatocellular carcinoma case and two cutaneous melanoma cases.

With regard to this clone: Its specificity is unknown.

Study-wide results and limits: CD4+ and CD8+ blood T cells expanded clonally by week 6 at 0.1 to 3.0 mg/kg. Expanded clones were, on average, more numerous among CD8+ T cells than CD4+.

The data were produced by immunoSEQ multiplex PCR, yet TCRdb's version contains in-frame clones alone and is incomplete. The table includes 80,000 or so clones, approximately 90% detected once. Germline V CDR1 and CDR2: SGHKS, YYEKEE (reference sequence). This CDR3 is built from 13 residues. V was clipped by 0 bases and J by 7 bases; unmatched bases: 3. This TCR derives from an adult with an advanced solid tumor such as melanoma, head and neck, liver or kidney cancer. This sequence joins TRBV5-5 and TRBJ1-2; 7 bases map to TRBD1. This material consisted of CD4+ or CD8+ T cells sorted from blood, taken in a trial of the OX40 agonist ivuxolimab. The chain's CDR3 is CASSLVGDSGYTF. In DNA form, the CDR3 reads TGTGCCAGCAGCTTGGTGGGGGACAGTGGCTACACCTTC.